The T cell receptor beta chain under discussion was sequenced for a study of vaccination and CD4 T cells after COVID-19. Findings and caveats of the study: Vaccine-specific clones in convalescent patients were spike mono-reactive in 304 of 307 cases.

This clonotype was counted between two and nine times. Antigen unknown. The treatment here: roughly ten-day PBMC culture with coronavirus spike peptide pools or control peptides (ViraFEST assay). Antigen-specific T cells were expanded with peptide pools by ViraFEST, and TCRs were then sequenced. All positive PCR tests were dated between March and December 2020, predating US Alpha, Beta and Delta variants. The CDR3 length is 15 residues. V was pared by 2 bases and J by 2 bases, with 9 bases between. Germline-derived CDR1 and CDR2 are SEHNR and FQNEAQ (reference sequence). Sequencing of the DNA from cultured CD4+ T cells was carried out with the Oncomine TCR Beta short-read assay. TCRdb processed the PCR reads anew with MiXCR; each CDR3 protein has one entry. The sample contains over 15,000 distinct CDR3 sequences, around two fifths of which appear only once.

V and J are TRBV7-9 and TRBJ2-2; no firm D call. This receptor was identified in a human donor who had recovered from COVID-19. The sequencing here drew on CD4+ T cells from blood, cultured in vitro, taken after SARS-CoV-2 vaccination. Here the CDR3 reads CASSLQNVNTGELFF. CDR3 sequence (DNA): TGTGCCAGCAGCTTACAAAACGTTAACACCGGGGAGCTGTTTTTT. Full variable domain (missing parts from reference TRBV7-9 and TRBJ2-2): DTGVSQNPRHKITKRGQNVTFRCDPISEHNRLYWYRQTLGQGPEFLTYFQNEAQLEKSRLLSDRFSAERPKGSFSTLEIQRTEQGDSAMYLCASSLQNVNTGELFFGEGSRLTVL.